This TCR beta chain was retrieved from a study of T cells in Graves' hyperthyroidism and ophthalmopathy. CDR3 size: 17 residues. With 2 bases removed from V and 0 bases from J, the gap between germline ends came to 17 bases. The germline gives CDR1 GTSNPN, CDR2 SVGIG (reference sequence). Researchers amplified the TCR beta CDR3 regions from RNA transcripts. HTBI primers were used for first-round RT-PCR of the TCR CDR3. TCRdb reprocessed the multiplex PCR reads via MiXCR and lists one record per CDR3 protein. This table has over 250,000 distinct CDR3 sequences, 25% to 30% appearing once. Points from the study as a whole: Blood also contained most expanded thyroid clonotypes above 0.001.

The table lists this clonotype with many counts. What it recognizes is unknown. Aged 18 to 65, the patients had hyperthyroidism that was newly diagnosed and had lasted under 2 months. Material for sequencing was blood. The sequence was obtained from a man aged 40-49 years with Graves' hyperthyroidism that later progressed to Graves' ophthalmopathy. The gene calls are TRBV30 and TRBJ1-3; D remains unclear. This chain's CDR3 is CAWSSKTRAFSGNTIYF. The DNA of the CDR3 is TGTGCCTGGAGTTCAAAGACTCGGGCGTTCTCTGGAAACACCATATATTTT.